The clone carrying this T cell receptor beta chain was observed a handful of times. Its antigen is still unknown. One entry per CDR3 protein, called by TCRdb with MiXCR from the 5' RACE reads. The data show about 400,000 distinct CDR3 sequences, around 14% seen once. The CDR3 covers 14 residues. Per the germline V gene, CDR1 is SEHNR and CDR2 is FQNEAQ (reference sequence). Trimming pared 3 bases from V and 4 bases from J, leaving 10 bases between. These data belong to a study of T-cell memory formation after mild COVID-19. Across the whole study: Most TCR clusters belonged to a single donor.

Study-wide results and limits: CD4+ contracting clones lay mainly in CM and EM, CD8+ ones in EMRA. The authors left the SARS-CoV-2 specificity of second-wave clones peaking on day 37 unconfirmed. Pre-infection memory contained some responding clones, which suggested that cross-reactive memory had joined.

Sequencing input: PBMCs or a T cell subset sorted from them (not recorded which). The sequence derives from a man in his late teens or twenties who had mild COVID-19 (a few samples of this study predate the infection). Cell type and time point are not known. The rearrangement joins TRBV7-9 to TRBJ1-3, with D possibly matching TRBD1 (5 bases). The CDR3 loop is CASSFPGAGNTIYF. The CDR3 coding sequence is TGTGCCAGCAGCTTTCCCGGGGCGGGAAACACCATATATTTT.